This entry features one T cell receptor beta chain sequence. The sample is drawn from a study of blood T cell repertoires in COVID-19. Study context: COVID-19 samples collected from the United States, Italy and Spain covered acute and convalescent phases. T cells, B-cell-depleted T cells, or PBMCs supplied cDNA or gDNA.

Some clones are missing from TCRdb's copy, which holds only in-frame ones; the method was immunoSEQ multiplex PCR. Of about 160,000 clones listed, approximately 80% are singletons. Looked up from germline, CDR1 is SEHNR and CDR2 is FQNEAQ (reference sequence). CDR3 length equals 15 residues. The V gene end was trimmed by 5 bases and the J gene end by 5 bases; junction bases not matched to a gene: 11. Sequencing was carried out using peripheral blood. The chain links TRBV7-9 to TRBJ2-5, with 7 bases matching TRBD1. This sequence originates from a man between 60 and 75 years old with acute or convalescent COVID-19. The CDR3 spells CASSPGQDVRETQYF. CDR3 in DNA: TGTGCCAGCAGCCCAGGACAGGACGTCCGGGAGACCCAGTACTTC.